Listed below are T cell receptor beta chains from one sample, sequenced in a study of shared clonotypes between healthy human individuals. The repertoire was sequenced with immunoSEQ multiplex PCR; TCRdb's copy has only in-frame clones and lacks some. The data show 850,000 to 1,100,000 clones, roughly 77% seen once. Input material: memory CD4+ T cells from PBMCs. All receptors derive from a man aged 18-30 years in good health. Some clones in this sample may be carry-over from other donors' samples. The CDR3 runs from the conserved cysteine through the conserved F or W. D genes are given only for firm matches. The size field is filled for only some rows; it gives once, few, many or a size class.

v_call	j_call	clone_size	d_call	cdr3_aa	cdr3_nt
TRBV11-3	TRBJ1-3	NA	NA	CASTNFPKTVGASGNTIYF	TGTGCCAGCACCAACTTTCCAAAGACGGTGGGCGCATCTGGAAACACCATATATTTT
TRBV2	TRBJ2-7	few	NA	CATGPRVGEQYF	TGTGCCACCGGCCCTAGGGTCGGCGAGCAGTACTTC
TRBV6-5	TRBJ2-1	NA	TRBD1	CASSQSGTGNNEQFF	TGTGCCAGCAGTCAGTCCGGGACAGGGAACAATGAGCAGTTCTTC
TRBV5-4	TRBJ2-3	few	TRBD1	CASSGRQGPTDTQYF	TGTGCCAGCAGCGGACGACAGGGACCCACAGATACGCAGTATTTT
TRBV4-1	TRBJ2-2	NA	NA	CASSQEFPGELFF	TGCGCCAGCAGCCAAGAATTCCCCGGGGAGCTGTTTTTT
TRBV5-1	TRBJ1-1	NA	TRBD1	CASSLVGTVNTEAFF	TGCGCCAGCAGCTTGGTAGGGACAGTGAACACTGAAGCTTTCTTT
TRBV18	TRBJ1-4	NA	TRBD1	CASSTGQGVSTNEKLFF	TGTGCCAGCTCAACGGGACAGGGGGTTTCAACTAATGAAAAACTGTTTTTT
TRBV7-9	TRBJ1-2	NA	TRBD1	CASSSGQGYNYGYTF	TGTGCCAGCAGCTCTGGACAGGGGTACAACTATGGCTACACCTTC
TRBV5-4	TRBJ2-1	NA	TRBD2	CASSPGPSGRLAEQFF	TGTGCCAGCAGCCCGGGGCCTAGCGGGAGATTAGCTGAGCAGTTCTTC
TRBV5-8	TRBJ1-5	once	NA	CASSLLGNQPQHF	TGTGCCAGCAGCTTGTTAGGCAATCAGCCCCAGCATTTT
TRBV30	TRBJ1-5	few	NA	CAWEGGSGQPQHF	TGTGCCTGGGAAGGTGGCAGTGGTCAGCCCCAGCATTTT
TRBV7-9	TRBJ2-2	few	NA	CASSPAGRGDTGELFF	TGTGCCAGCAGCCCCGCGGGCAGGGGGGACACCGGGGAGCTGTTTTTT
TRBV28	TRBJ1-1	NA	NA	CASSLGGEAFF	TGTGCCAGCAGTTTAGGGGGCGAAGCTTTCTTT
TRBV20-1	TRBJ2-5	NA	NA	CSHQPRETQYF	TGCAGTCACCAACCTAGGGAGACCCAGTACTTC
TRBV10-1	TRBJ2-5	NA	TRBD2	CASPGGGRETQYF	TGCGCCAGCCCCGGGGGGGGGCGAGAGACCCAGTACTTC
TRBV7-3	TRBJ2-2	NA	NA	CASSPSSAGELFF	TGTGCCAGCAGCCCGAGCTCGGCCGGGGAGCTGTTTTTT
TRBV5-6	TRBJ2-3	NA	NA	CASSPGQGADTQYF	TGTGCCAGCAGCCCCGGACAAGGGGCAGATACGCAGTATTTT
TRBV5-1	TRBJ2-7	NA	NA	CASSPQWGPYEQYF	TGCGCCAGCAGCCCCCAGTGGGGACCCTACGAGCAGTACTTC
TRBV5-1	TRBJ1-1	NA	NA	CASSLQLTNTEAFF	TGCGCCAGCAGCTTGCAACTCACGAACACTGAAGCTTTCTTT
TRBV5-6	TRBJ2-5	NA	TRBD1	CASSFAGQGAETQYF	TGTGCCAGCAGCTTCGCAGGACAGGGGGCAGAGACCCAGTACTTC
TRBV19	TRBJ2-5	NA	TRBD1	CASSIGQGGETQYF	TGTGCCAGTAGTATCGGACAGGGAGGAGAGACCCAGTACTTC
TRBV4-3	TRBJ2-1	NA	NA	CASSQVGEGNEQFF	TGCGCCAGCAGCCAAGTTGGTGAGGGGAATGAGCAGTTCTTC
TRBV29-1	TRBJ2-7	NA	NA	CSVEGQISYEQYF	TGCAGCGTTGAAGGACAGATCTCCTACGAGCAGTACTTC
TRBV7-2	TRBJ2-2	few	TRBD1	CASSPGGLMGYTGELFF	TGTGCCAGCAGCCCAGGGGGTCTGATGGGATACACCGGGGAGCTGTTTTTT
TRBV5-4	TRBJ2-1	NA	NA	CASSSVGRERYNEQFF	TGTGCCAGCAGCTCGGTGGGCCGGGAAAGGTACAATGAGCAGTTCTTC
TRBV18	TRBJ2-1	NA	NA	CASSPRISLNEQFF	TGTGCCAGCTCACCACGAATCAGCCTCAATGAGCAGTTCTTC
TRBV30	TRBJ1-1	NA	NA	CACSFNTEAFF	TGTGCCTGTAGTTTTAACACTGAAGCTTTCTTT
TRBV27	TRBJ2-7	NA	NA	CASSLKGGHEQYF	TGTGCCAGCAGTTTAAAGGGGGGCCACGAGCAGTACTTC
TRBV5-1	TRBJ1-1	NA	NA	CASSFGGLNTEAFF	TGCGCCAGCAGCTTCGGGGGGCTGAACACTGAAGCTTTCTTT
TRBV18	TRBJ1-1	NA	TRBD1	CASSLGTGRREAFF	TGTGCCAGCTCACTTGGGACAGGGAGGAGGGAAGCTTTCTTT
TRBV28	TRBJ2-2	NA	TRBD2	CASSHGLAGPGELFF	TGTGCCAGCAGTCACGGACTAGCGGGACCCGGGGAGCTGTTTTTT
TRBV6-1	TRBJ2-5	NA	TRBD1	CASSEPGGTGETQYF	TGTGCCAGCAGTGAGCCAGGGGGCACCGGAGAGACCCAGTACTTC
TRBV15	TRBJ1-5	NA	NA	CAIRTGTHSNQPQHF	TGTGCCATCCGTACAGGGACCCATAGCAATCAGCCCCAGCATTTT
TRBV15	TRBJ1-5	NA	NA	CATSRQSGSNQPQHF	TGTGCCACCAGCAGACAATCTGGGAGCAATCAGCCCCAGCATTTT
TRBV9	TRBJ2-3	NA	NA	CASSGQVGGDTQYF	TGTGCCAGCAGCGGACAGGTCGGGGGAGATACGCAGTATTTT
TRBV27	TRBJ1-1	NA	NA	CASSSIISWGTEAFF	TGTGCCAGCAGTTCAATTATCTCCTGGGGGACTGAAGCTTTCTTT
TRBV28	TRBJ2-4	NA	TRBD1	CASSLQQGSGIQYF	TGTGCCAGCAGTTTACAACAGGGGTCCGGCATTCAGTACTTC
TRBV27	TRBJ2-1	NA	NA	CASSFGPSQEQFF	TGTGCCAGCAGTTTCGGGCCGTCCCAAGAGCAGTTCTTC
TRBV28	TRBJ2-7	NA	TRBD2	CASSLPGGSYEQYF	TGTGCCAGCAGTCTACCGGGAGGCTCCTACGAGCAGTACTTC
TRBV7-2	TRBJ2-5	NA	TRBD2	CASSFQPLAGRETQYF	TGTGCCAGCAGCTTCCAACCGTTAGCGGGCAGAGAGACCCAGTACTTC
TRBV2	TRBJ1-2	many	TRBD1	CASSRDRIYYGYTF	TGTGCCAGCAGCCGGGACAGGATATACTATGGCTACACCTTC
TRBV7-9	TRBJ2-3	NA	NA	CASSLGLSTDTQYF	TGTGCCAGCAGCTTAGGCCTAAGCACAGATACGCAGTATTTT
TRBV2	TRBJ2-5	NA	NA	CASSVGGIGETQYF	TGTGCCAGCAGTGTAGGGGGGATCGGAGAGACCCAGTACTTC
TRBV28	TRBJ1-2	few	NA	CASSLGVGVYYGGYTF	TGTGCCAGCAGCCTAGGGGTTGGAGTATACTACGGTGGCTACACCTTC
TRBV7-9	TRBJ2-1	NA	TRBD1	CASSLAWAGGNEQFF	TGTGCCAGCAGCTTAGCGTGGGCAGGGGGCAATGAGCAGTTCTTC